The sequence of this T cell receptor beta chain was determined in a study of blood T cells in healthy people across ages. Germline lookup yields CDR1 LGHNA and CDR2 YSLEER. The length of the CDR3 is 16 residues. The study drew donors from healthy Caucasian individuals in Russia aged roughly 6 to 90. Every donor gave roughly 9.6 milliliters of peripheral blood. A sample-barcoded 5' primer and a J-beta primer mix were used in a second PCR of about 7 to 12 cycles. TCRdb recomputed calls from the 5' RACE reads with MiXCR, one row per CDR3 protein. The table lists about 1.7 million distinct CDR3 sequences, 28% of them singletons. This clonotype was detected only a few times. Sequence at one end of the junction differs from germline and may be a read error.

The receptor was derived from a woman aged 25 to 39 in good health. Sequencing used blood. V gene TRBV4-3 combines with J gene TRBJ2-3; 11 bases align to TRBD2. The CDR3 DNA sequence: TGCGCCAGCGGCCAAGATTTAGCGGGAGGGGCAGATACGCAGTATTTT. Encoded protein: CASGQDLAGGADTQYF.